This TCR beta chain was profiled in a study of T cells in lung cancer brain metastases. The wider study: Among the roughly 19 patients, some 18 reported tobacco use, median approximately 40 pack-years. Most patients, about 90% of the roughly 20, got no therapy between primary and metastasis resection.

Generated by immunoSEQ multiplex PCR, the TCRdb table keeps only in-frame clones and is missing some. The sample lists about 910 clones, 85% to 95% seen once, with around 2.9% in the top ten. Guided by marked H&E slides, tumor areas were macrodissected from about 5 unstained, deparaffinized around 9.2 um sections. The CDR3 has 14 amino acids. J is TRBJ2-7 and V is TRBV21-1; TRBD1, the table's D call, was not compared with the DNA. TRBV21-1 is assigned pseudogene status. The TCR comes from a woman in her forties with non-small cell lung cancer. The sequenced sample was tumor tissue from the primary lung tumor. CDR3 coding DNA: TGTGCCAGCAGCAGGCCGGGACAAAACTACGAGCAGTACTTC. It encodes CASSRPGQNYEQYF.